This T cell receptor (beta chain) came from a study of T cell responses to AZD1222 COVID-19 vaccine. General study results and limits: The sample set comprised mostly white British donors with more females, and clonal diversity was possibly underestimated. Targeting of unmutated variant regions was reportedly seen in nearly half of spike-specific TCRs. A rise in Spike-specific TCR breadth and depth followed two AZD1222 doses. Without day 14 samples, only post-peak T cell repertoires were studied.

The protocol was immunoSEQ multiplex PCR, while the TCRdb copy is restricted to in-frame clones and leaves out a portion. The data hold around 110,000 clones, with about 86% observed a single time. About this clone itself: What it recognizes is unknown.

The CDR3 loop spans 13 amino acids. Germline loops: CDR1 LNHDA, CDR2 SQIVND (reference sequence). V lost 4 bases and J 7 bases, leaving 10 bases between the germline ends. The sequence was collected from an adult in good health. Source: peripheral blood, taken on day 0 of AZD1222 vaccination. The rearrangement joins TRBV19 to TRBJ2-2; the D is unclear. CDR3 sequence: CASSSALSGELFF. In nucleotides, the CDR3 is TGTGCCAGTAGTAGTGCATTGAGCGGGGAGCTGTTTTTT.